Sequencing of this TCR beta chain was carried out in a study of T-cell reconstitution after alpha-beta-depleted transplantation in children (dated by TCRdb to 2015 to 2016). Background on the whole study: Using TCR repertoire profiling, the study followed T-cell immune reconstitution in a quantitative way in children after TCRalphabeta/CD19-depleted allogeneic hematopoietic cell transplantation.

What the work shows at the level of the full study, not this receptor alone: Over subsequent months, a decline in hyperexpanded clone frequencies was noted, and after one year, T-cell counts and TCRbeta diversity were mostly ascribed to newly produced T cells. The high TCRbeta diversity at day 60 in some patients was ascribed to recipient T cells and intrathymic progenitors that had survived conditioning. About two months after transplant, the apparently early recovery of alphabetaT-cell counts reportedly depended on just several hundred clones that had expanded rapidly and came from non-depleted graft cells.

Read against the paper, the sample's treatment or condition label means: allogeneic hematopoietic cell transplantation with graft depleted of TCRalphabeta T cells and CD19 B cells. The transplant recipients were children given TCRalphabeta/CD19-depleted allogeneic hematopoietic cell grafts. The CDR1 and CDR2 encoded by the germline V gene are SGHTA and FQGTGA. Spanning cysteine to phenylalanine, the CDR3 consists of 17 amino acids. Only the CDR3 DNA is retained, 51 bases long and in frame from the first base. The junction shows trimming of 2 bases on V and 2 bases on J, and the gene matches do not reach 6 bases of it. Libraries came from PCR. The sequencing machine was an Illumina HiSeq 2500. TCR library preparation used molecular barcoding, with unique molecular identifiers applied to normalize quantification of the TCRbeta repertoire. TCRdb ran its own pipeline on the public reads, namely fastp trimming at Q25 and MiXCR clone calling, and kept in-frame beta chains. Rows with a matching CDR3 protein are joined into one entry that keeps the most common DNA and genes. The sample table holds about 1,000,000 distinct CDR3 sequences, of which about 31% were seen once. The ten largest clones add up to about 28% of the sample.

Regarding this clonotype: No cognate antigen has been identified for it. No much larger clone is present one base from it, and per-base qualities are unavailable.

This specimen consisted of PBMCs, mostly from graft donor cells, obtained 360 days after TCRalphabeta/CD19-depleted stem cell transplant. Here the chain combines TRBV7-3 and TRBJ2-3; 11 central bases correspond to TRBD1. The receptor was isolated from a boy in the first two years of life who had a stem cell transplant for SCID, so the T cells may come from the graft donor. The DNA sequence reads TGTGCCAGCAGCTTAGCGGGACAGGGGGGGAACACAGATACGCAGTATTTT. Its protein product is CASSLAGQGGNTDTQYF.